This T cell receptor beta chain was obtained from a study of OX40 agonist ivuxolimab in advanced cancers. Background on the study: Patients enrolled in dose escalation were diagnosed with hepatocellular carcinoma, melanoma, renal cell or head and neck cancer.

TCRdb keeps only in-frame clones here, not all; method: immunoSEQ multiplex PCR. The sample has 12,000 to 15,000 clones; 85% to 95% are singletons. CDR1 and CDR2 from the germline V gene are ENHRY and SYGVKD. V was pared by 9 bases and J by 3 bases, with 4 bases of the junction left unmatched. This CDR3 has 13 amino acids. The specimen was CD4+ or CD8+ T cells sorted from blood, collected in a trial of the OX40 agonist ivuxolimab. V and J are TRBV10-3 and TRBJ2-7; 11 bases are a match to TRBD1. The origin of this receptor is an adult with an advanced solid tumor such as melanoma, head and neck, liver or kidney cancer. This CDR3 is CAISGQGDYEQYF. The CDR3 DNA reads TGTGCCATTTCGGGACAGGGGGACTACGAGCAGTACTTC.